This is a list of T cell receptor beta chains from one sample in a study of cytomegalovirus exposure and HLA in healthy donors. Produced via immunoSEQ multiplex PCR; TCRdb's table is partial and in-frame only. This sample yields under 200,000 clones, of which less than 90% are seen a single time; over 1.5% belongs to the top ten. Sequences were obtained from PBMCs. These receptors were taken from a woman younger than 35 in good health and CMV-seronegative. Each CDR3 is given with its conserved first and last residue. D genes are given only for firm matches.

d_call	j_call	v_call	cdr3_aa	cdr3_nt
TRBD1	TRBJ1-5	TRBV19	CASSIGPGQGRLYQPQHF	TGTGCCAGTAGTATAGGCCCGGGACAGGGTCGTTTGTATCAGCCCCAGCATTTT
-	TRBJ2-1	TRBV7-2	CASSPRRGRDYNEQFF	TGTGCCAGCAGCCCCAGGAGGGGCCGCGATTACAATGAGCAGTTCTTC
-	TRBJ2-1	TRBV4-2	CASSPEEAGNYNEQFF	TGTGCCAGCAGCCCCGAAGAGGCGGGAAACTACAATGAGCAGTTCTTC
-	TRBJ2-3	TRBV5-1	CASSLVAQGDTQYF	TGCGCCAGCAGCTTGGTGGCGCAGGGAGATACGCAGTATTTT
-	TRBJ2-7	TRBV19	CASSWAVSYEQYF	TGTGCCAGTAGTTGGGCCGTCTCCTACGAGCAGTACTTC
TRBD2	TRBJ2-7	TRBV5-1	CASSSRTSGRGEQYF	TGCGCCAGCAGCTCGCGGACTAGCGGGAGGGGCGAGCAGTACTTC
TRBD2	TRBJ2-5	TRBV5-1	CASSTGLAGEGETQYF	TGCGCCAGCAGCACGGGACTAGCGGGGGAGGGAGAGACCCAGTACTTC
-	TRBJ1-2	TRBV9	CASAAGGSYGYTF	TGTGCCAGCGCCGCGGGGGGCAGCTATGGCTACACCTTC
-	TRBJ1-1	TRBV5-1	CASSLRTDPGTEAFF	TGCGCCAGCAGCCTCCGGACCGATCCGGGAACTGAAGCTTTCTTT
TRBD2	TRBJ2-7	TRBV28	CASSFPITGYGLAGSYEQYF	TGTGCCAGCAGTTTCCCCATAACAGGGTACGGGCTAGCGGGGTCCTACGAGCAGTACTTC
TRBD1	TRBJ1-5	TRBV19	CASSVGTGTGDQPQHF	TGTGCCAGTAGTGTCGGAACCGGGACAGGGGACCAGCCCCAGCATTTT
TRBD1	TRBJ1-2	TRBV7-9	CASSFYRDSNYGYTF	TGTGCCAGCAGCTTTTACCGGGACAGTAACTATGGCTACACCTTC
-	TRBJ1-1	TRBV5-5	CASTGDIITEAFF	TGTGCCAGCACCGGGGACATCATCACTGAAGCTTTCTTT